Sequencing of this T cell receptor (beta chain) was carried out in a study of blood T cell repertoires in COVID-19. The overall study: COVID-19 samples, acute and convalescent, were from the United States, Italy and Spain. T cells, B-cell-depleted T cells, or PBMCs provided the cDNA or gDNA that served as material.

As originally analysed: Amplification with reference gene primers provided the estimates of nucleated cell counts. Clones were sequenced by immunoSEQ multiplex PCR, and TCRdb holds only the in-frame ones, with some missing. That table gives V, J and clone size, and the DNA gave D and trimming. The data show around 180,000 clones, around 67% seen once. Deletions cut 6 bases from V and 7 bases from J, with 20 bases between. The CDR3 has 15 residues. Germline CDR1 is SGHRS and CDR2 is YFSETQ. Sequenced sample: peripheral blood. V is TRBV5-1 and J is TRBJ2-4, with D tentatively TRBD1 (6 bases). This TCR was sampled from a woman older than 75 with acute or convalescent COVID-19. The CDR3 loop reads CASTLGAGGRNIQYF. CDR3 nucleotide sequence: TGCGCCAGCACCCTTGGTGCTGGGGGCAGGAACATTCAGTACTTC.